The 30 T cell receptor beta chains reported below all come from one sample, sequenced in a study of tumor and adjacent non-tumor tissue in lung cancer. No cell sorting was done before RNA was extracted from the tissue. More than 3 cm separated this lung sample from the edge of the tumor. A modified ARM-PCR protocol with three rounds of nested PCR amplified TCRbeta. TCRdb redid the calling of the multiplex PCR reads with MiXCR, one entry per CDR3 protein. The table shows about 60,000 distinct CDR3 sequences, with over 60% occurring only once. Source material: distant non-tumor lung tissue. All receptors derive from a man in his 70s with non-small cell lung cancer.

A remark on this clonotype: Relative to the germline gene, one junction end is altered; a read error may explain this. The rearrangement joins TRBV6-2 or TRBV6-3 to TRBJ2-6; 7 bases match TRBD1. This CDR3 comprises 16 residues. Germline CDR1 MNHEY, CDR2 SVGEGT. The CDR3, as DNA: TGTGCCAGCAGTTACCGCGACAGGGCTGGGACCAACGTCCTGACTTTC. Encoded protein: CASSYRDRAGTNVLTF.

V is TRBV4-1 and J is TRBJ1-6, with TRBD1 as a possible D gene (6 bases). This CDR3 region has 15 residues. Germline V gives CDR1 MGHRA, CDR2 YSYEKL. V shed 9 bases and J shed 8 bases, with 20 bases lying between them. CDR3 nucleotides: TGCGCCAGTAGCAAAGAGGGGGGGGGTTATTCACCCCTCCACTTT. As protein: CASSKEGGGYSPLHF.

This clonotype was observed a handful of times. This chain uses TRBV5-1 with TRBJ2-5; 10 nucleotides line up with TRBD1. The CDR3 contains 16 residues. Germline V gene data show CDR1 as SGHRS and CDR2 as YFSETQ. Trimming took 4 bases from V and 5 from J; bases not matched to a gene: 11. CDR3 region: CASSRQGQGFGETQYF. The CDR3 coding sequence is TGCGCCAGCAGCCGGCAGGGACAGGGGTTTGGGGAGACCCAGTACTTC.

The V gene is TRBV11-2, the J gene TRBJ2-1, with TRBD2 as a possible D gene (5 bases). CDR1 and CDR2 (germline): SGHAT, FQNNGV. Deletions cut 0 bases from V and 4 bases from J, with 13 bases between. The CDR3 contains 16 residues. The CDR3 loop reads CASSLESGWEYNEQFF. In DNA, the CDR3 is TGTGCCAGCAGCTTAGAATCGGGGTGGGAATACAATGAGCAGTTCTTC.

The CDR3 sequence: CAWSVGGSSTEAFF. CDR3 bases: TGTGCCTGGAGTGTAGGGGGGAGTTCGACTGAAGCTTTCTTT. The V call is TRBV30, the J call TRBJ1-1; possibly TRBD1 for D (6 bases). CDR1 is GTSNPN, CDR2 SVGIG, per germline (reference sequence). Trimming left V 0 bases short and J 5 bases short, with 13 bases between. The CDR3 is made up of 14 amino acids. Supplemented by reference TRBV30 and TRBJ1-1, the full variable domain reads SQTIHQWPATLVQPVGSPLSLECTVEGTSNPNLYWYRQAAGRGLQLLFYSVGIGQISSEVPQNLSASRPQDRQFILSSKKLLLSDSGFYLCAWSVGGSSTEAFFGQGTRLTVV.

Concerning this clonotype: With a much larger clone just one base away, this may be a read error. V usage is TRBV19 and J usage is TRBJ1-1; D might be TRBD1 (6 bases). This CDR3 region has 16 residues. CDR1 is LNHDA and CDR2 is SQIVND in the germline V gene (reference sequence). V lost 8 bases, J lost 5 bases, and 24 bases lay in between. The CDR3 DNA follows: TGTGCCAGTCTAGACACGACCGGGGGCTTAAGGACTGAAGCTTTCTTT. It translates to CASLDTTGGLRTEAFF.

A remark on this clonotype: An end of the junction does not agree with germline; a read error may underlie this. The gene calls are TRBV11-2 and TRBJ2-7, with 10 positions matching TRBD2. The CDR3 extends over 14 amino acids. Germline assignment: CDR1 SGHAT and CDR2 FQNNGV. The CDR3 bases are TGCGCCAGCAACTTAACTAGCGGGATCTACGAGCAGTACTTC. This sequence encodes CASNLTSGIYEQYF.

This clonotype was recorded only once. The V and J genes are TRBV11-2 and TRBJ1-2; D call uncertain. Per germline, CDR1 SGHAT and CDR2 FQNNGV. The CDR3 loop spans 11 amino acids. This CDR3 reads CVSNLEASFTF. In DNA form, the CDR3 reads TGTGTGAGCAACCTCGAGGCCTCCTTCACCTTC.

A single count supports this clonotype. This may be a read error: a much more frequent sequence differs by one nucleotide. This chain links TRBV6-1 with TRBJ2-2; 7 bases are shared with TRBD2. V lost 6 bases, J lost 6 bases, and 4 bases stayed unmatched. The CDR3 consists of 13 residues. CDR1 is MNHNS, CDR2 SASEGT, per germline. CDR3 bases: TGTGCCAGCAGCCTACTAGCGTCCGGGGAGCTGTTTTTT. Translating gives CASSLLASGELFF.

This clonotype was recorded many times. In nucleotides, the CDR3 is TGTGCCAGCAGCCGGACACCCCGCGCCAAGAACACTGAAGCTTTCTTT. Translated, it gives CASSRTPRAKNTEAFF. This sequence joins TRBV14 and TRBJ1-1, with D perhaps matching TRBD1 (5 bases). CDR3 length: 16 residues. The V gene lost 4 bases and the J gene lost 1 base, with 16 bases spanning the gap. From germline, CDR1 is SGHDN and CDR2 FVKESK.

To note about this clonotype: This clone may be a read error of a much larger clone one base away. The rearrangement joins TRBV5-4 to TRBJ2-5; weak D call: TRBD2 (6 bases). CDR3 length: 13 amino acids. The V gene's germline CDR1 is SGHNT and CDR2 YYREEE (reference sequence). CDR3 nucleotides: TGTGCCAGCAGCTTGCCGGGACGGGAGACCCACTACTTC. This encodes CASSLPGRETHYF.

Concerning this clonotype itself: A read error may produce the germline difference seen at one junction end. This chain joins TRBV29-1 and TRBJ2-7; 7 bases agree with TRBD1. This CDR3 has 14 residues. Per the germline V gene, CDR1 is SQVTM and CDR2 is ANQGSEA. CDR3 sequence reads: CNVKDWDSSYEQYF. As DNA, the CDR3 is TGCAACGTTAAGGATTGGGACAGCTCCTACGAGCAGTACTTC.

As concerns this clonotype: Since no conserved phenylalanine or tryptophan closes the CDR3, a read error is the likely cause. It is unclear where the CDR3 begins or ends on the DNA, so no DNA is shown, and the CDR3 is as TCRdb lists it. The chain couples TRBV6-5 to TRBJ2-1; the D segment call TRBD2 is taken from the table without a DNA check. Germline V CDR1 and CDR2: MNHEY, SVGAGI. The CDR3 is made up of 16 amino acids, end residues included. CDR3 protein: CASMASGGRGYNEKFY.

Details on this clonotype: No conserved phenylalanine or tryptophan ends this CDR3, so it is likely a read error. The chain employs TRBV5-1 and TRBJ2-7; unclear D gene. V shed 3 bases and J shed 5 bases, with 15 bases lying between them. CDR3 size: 14 residues. The germline CDR1 and CDR2 sequences are SGHRS and YFSETQ. The DNA for the CDR3 is TGCGCCAGCAGCTCCCCCCCTCGGGTGGACGAGCAGTACTGC. Its protein product is CASSSPPRVDEQYC.

With regard to this clonotype: This may be a read error, as it is one base from a much larger clone. The CDR3 protein is CASSPQGFTNTQYF. The CDR3, as DNA: TGTGCCAGCAGTCCGCAGGGGTTCACAAATACGCAGTATTTT. The chain employs TRBV5-6 and TRBJ2-3; possibly TRBD1 for D (6 bases). Germline lookup yields CDR1 SGHDT and CDR2 YYEEEE. This CDR3 comprises 14 residues. The whole variable domain, remainder taken from reference TRBV5-6 and TRBJ2-3, is DAGVTQSPTHLIKTRGQQVTLRCSPKSGHDTVSWYQQALGQGPQFIFQYYEEEERQRGNFPDRFSGHQFPNYSSELNVNALLLGDSALYLCASSPQGFTNTQYFGPGTRLTVL.

Comment on this clonotype: This is likely a read error, given that the CDR3 carries no conserved phenylalanine or tryptophan at its end. The V gene is TRBV20-1, the J gene TRBJ2-7; weak D call: TRBD1 (5 bases). The CDR3 spans 14 residues. V lost 6 bases and J lost 3, with 18 bases in between. Germline V gives CDR1 DFQATT, CDR2 SNEGSKA (reference sequence). DNA of the CDR3: TGCAGTGCCCCGAGACTTGACAGATACTACGAGCAGTACCTC. Translation gives CSAPRLDRYYEQYL.

This clonotype has just a few counts. Germline is not matched at one junction end, which may reflect a read error. This rearrangement joins TRBV20-1 to TRBJ2-5, with 9 bases aligning to TRBD2. The CDR3 has 15 amino acids. The germline V gene has CDR1 DFQATT and CDR2 SNEGSKA (reference sequence). CDR3 residues: CSAIDRLAAQEIQYF. Here the CDR3 DNA reads TGCAGTGCTATTGACCGACTAGCGGCTCAAGAGATCCAGTACTTC.

In the case of this clonotype: The junction and the germline gene differ at one end; a read error may be behind it. The chain joins TRBV29-1 to TRBJ2-1; D is unresolved. This CDR3 has 13 amino acids. Germline loops: CDR1 SQVTM, CDR2 ANQGSEA. DNA for the CDR3: TGCAGCGCCCGGGCAGGCCCCTACAATGAGAAGTTCTTC. Translating gives CSARAGPYNEKFF.

A note on this clonotype: The conserved phenylalanine or tryptophan normally closing the CDR3 is absent here, so this likely arose from a read error. This chain connects TRBV11-2 to TRBJ2-6, with D perhaps TRBD1 or TRBD2 (5 bases each). This CDR3 contains 17 residues. Germline CDR1 is SGHAT and CDR2 is FQNNGV. This chain's CDR3 is CASSNRGLSTGANVLTC. The CDR3 DNA reads TGTGCCAGCAGCAACCGGGGCCTAAGCACTGGGGCCAATGTCCTGACTTGC.

The table lists this clonotype with a count of one. One junction end disagrees with the germline gene, perhaps due to a read error. The chain recombines TRBV4-1 with TRBJ2-5; D remains unclear. There are 14 residues in the CDR3. Germline V CDR1 and CDR2: MGHRA, YSYEKL. CDR3 DNA: TGCGCCAACAGCCAAGGTACCGGCCAAGAGACCCAGTACTTC. This gives the protein CANSQGTGQETQYF.

This clonotype was observed once. This sequence joins TRBV11-2 and TRBJ1-2; D is ambiguous. V was shortened by 1 base and J by 10 bases, with 13 bases between the two germline ends. The CDR3 sequence is 13 residues long. In germline, CDR1 is SGHAT, CDR2 FQNNGV. The CDR3 spells CASSLAGWHDYTF. CDR3 DNA: TGTGCCAGCAGCTTAGCTGGATGGCATGACTACACCTTC.

Only one count was recorded for this clonotype. A much larger clone lies one base from this, so it may be a read error. V usage is TRBV29-1 and J usage is TRBJ1-6; D perhaps matches TRBD1 (6 bases). V was trimmed by 4 bases and J by 4 bases, leaving 8 bases between them. Germline-derived CDR1 and CDR2 are SQVTM and ANQGSEA. The length of the CDR3 is 13 residues. Here the CDR3 DNA reads TGCAGCGTTGGGACAGTGTATAATTCACCCCTCCACTTT. This codes for CSVGTVYNSPLHF.

This clonotype occurred a few times. A read error is possible here, since a much larger clone lies one base away. The CDR3 DNA follows: TGTGCCAGCAGTTGGGGGGGGGTGCCCTACGAGCAGTACTTC. This encodes CASSWGGVPYEQYF. The chain joins TRBV6-2 or TRBV6-3 to TRBJ2-7, with 7 bases matching TRBD2. Germline trimming cut 4 bases from V and 2 bases from J; bases unmatched to any gene: 5. Germline V gene data show CDR1 as MNHEY and CDR2 as SVGEGT. The CDR3 length is 14 residues.

Regarding this clonotype: Being one base from a much bigger clone, this may be a read error. This sequence joins TRBV6-6 and TRBJ1-2; TRBD1 aligns across 8 bases. Trimming at V came to 7 bases and at J to 4 bases, leaving 14 bases not matched to a gene. CDR3 size: 16 residues. Germline V lookup: CDR1 MNHNY, CDR2 SVGAGI (reference sequence). CDR3 loop: CASTYTQGAPGYGYTF. The CDR3 region has the DNA TGTGCCAGCACTTATACTCAGGGGGCGCCTGGCTATGGCTACACCTTC.

This clonotype was picked up a small number of times. The junction and the germline gene differ at one end; a read error may be behind it. The chain links TRBV6-2 or TRBV6-3 to TRBJ2-3, with D unclear. Germline CDR1 is MNHEY and CDR2 is SVGEGT. This CDR3 is built from 12 residues. The CDR3 sequence: CASSYRSDMQYF. For the CDR3, the DNA is TGTGCCAGCAGTTACAGGTCAGATATGCAGTATTTC.

Points on this clonotype: This likely comes from a read error, as the CDR3 has no conserved phenylalanine or tryptophan at its end. The chain has TRBV4-1 and TRBJ2-1, with D hard to call. The CDR3 runs 15 residues. Germline CDR1 MGHRA, CDR2 YSYEKL. The CDR3 is CASSQEVKTFNGQFL. The CDR3 DNA reads TGCGCCAGCAGCCAAGAGGTCAAAACCTTCAATGGGCAGTTCCTC.

This clonotype occurred a few times. No DNA is shown, since the ends of the CDR3 on it are uncertain; the CDR3 is the one TCRdb lists. The CDR3 spells CSTSGGLHKEQFF. The chain links TRBV29-1 to TRBJ2-1; the table calls TRBD2, which could not be checked here. Both ends counted, the CDR3 spans 13 residues. The germline V gene has CDR1 SQVTM and CDR2 ANQGSEA.

As to this clonotype: A read error may produce the germline difference seen at one junction end. The rearrangement uses TRBV11-2 and TRBJ2-1, with D unresolved. Looked up from germline, CDR1 is SGHAT and CDR2 is FQNNGV. This CDR3 contains 16 residues. CDR3 coding DNA: TGTGCCAGCAGTTTAGTTGAGGATCTGACCTACAATGAGCAGTTCTTC. It is translated as CASSLVEDLTYNEQFF.

In the case of this clonotype: It is likely a read error, because the conserved phenylalanine at the end of the CDR3 is missing. Because the CDR3's place on the DNA is in doubt, the DNA is left out and the CDR3 is given as listed by TCRdb. V usage is TRBV11-2 and J usage is TRBJ2-5; TRBD1, the D gene given by the table, was not confirmed from the DNA. Termini included, the CDR3 measures 15 amino acids. Germline values: CDR1 SGHAT, CDR2 FQNNGV. CDR3 sequence: CASKSGWGARETQYC.

This clonotype was detected a few times. The chain uses TRBV7-9 and TRBJ1-5; D unclear. Germline CDR1 and CDR2: SEHNR and FQNEAQ (reference sequence). The CDR3 contains 13 residues. Between the trimmed V and J ends, which lost 3 bases and 5 bases, there was a span of 8 bases. CDR3 DNA: TGTGCCAGCAGCTTGACGGTAGATCAGCCCCAGCATTTT. Protein product: CASSLTVDQPQHF.